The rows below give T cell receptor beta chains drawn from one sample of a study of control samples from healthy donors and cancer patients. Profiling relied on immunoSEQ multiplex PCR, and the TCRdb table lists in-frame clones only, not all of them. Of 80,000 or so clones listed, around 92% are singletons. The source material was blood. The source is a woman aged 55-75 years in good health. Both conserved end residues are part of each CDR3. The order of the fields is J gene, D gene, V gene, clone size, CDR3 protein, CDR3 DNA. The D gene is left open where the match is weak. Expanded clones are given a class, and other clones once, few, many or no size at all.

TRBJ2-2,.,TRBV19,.,CASSAGQTGELFF,TGTGCCAGTTCAGCGGGACAGACCGGGGAGCTGTTTTTT
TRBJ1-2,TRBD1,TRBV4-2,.,CASSHLGQASGYTF,TGTGCCAGCAGCCACCTTGGACAGGCCTCTGGCTACACCTTC
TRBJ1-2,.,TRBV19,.,CASSMNSPYGYTF,TGTGCCAGTAGTATGAACAGCCCCTATGGCTACACCTTC
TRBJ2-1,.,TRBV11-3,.,CASSLFGSSYNEQFF,TGTGCCAGCAGCTTATTCGGAAGCTCCTACAATGAGCAGTTCTTC
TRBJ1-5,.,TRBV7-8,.,CASSPGPGAYQPQHF,TGTGCCAGCAGCCCCGGACCGGGGGCATATCAGCCCCAGCATTTT
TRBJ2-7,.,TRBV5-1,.,CASRAGADSSYEQYF,TGCGCCAGCAGAGCCGGGGCGGACAGCTCCTACGAGCAGTACTTC
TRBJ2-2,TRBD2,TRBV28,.,CASSSVGGRAPGELFF,TGTGCCAGCAGTTCAGTTGGGGGGAGGGCCCCCGGGGAGCTGTTTTTT
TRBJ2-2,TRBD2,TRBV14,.,CASSHNTPAGGSRAGELFF,TGTGCCAGCAGCCATAATACTCCAGCGGGAGGGTCTCGGGCCGGGGAGCTGTTTTTT
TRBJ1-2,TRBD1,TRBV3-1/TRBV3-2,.,CASSQQDRALGGYTF,TGTGCCAGCAGCCAACAAGACAGGGCGCTGGGAGGCTACACCTTC
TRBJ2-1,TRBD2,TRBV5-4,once,CASSLARSGSSYNEQFF,TGTGCCAGCAGCTTGGCCAGAAGCGGGAGTTCCTACAATGAGCAGTTCTTC
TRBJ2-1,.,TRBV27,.,CASSSSNYNEQFF,TGTGCCAGCAGCTCTAGTAACTACAATGAGCAGTTCTTC
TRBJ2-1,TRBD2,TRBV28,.,CASRTLLAGMRDEQFF,TGTGCCAGCAGGACTCTTCTAGCGGGGATGCGGGATGAGCAGTTCTTC
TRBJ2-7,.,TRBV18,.,CASSFRDTSYEQYF,TGTGCCAGCTCATTCCGGGACACTTCCTACGAGCAGTACTTC